This TCR beta chain emerged from a study of T-cell memory formation after mild COVID-19. Study-level points and caveats: CD4+ clones that contracted lay mainly in CM and EM; CD8+ ones lay in EMRA. Balance between CD4 and CD8 was seen in clones contracting day 15 to 85, and a CD4+ lean was seen in later expanders.

Employing constant-segment primers, 5'RACE generated TCR alpha and TCR beta cDNA libraries bearing sample barcodes and UMIs. TCRdb called the 5' RACE reads again in MiXCR, with one record for every CDR3 protein. The sample includes around 320,000 distinct CDR3 sequences, roughly an eighth of them seen just once. Germline V CDR1 and CDR2: LGHDT, YNNKEL (reference sequence). Trimming shortened V by 0 bases and J by 7 bases, and 13 bases separated the two germline ends. The CDR3 length is 15 residues. In the case of this clonotype: The antigen is unknown.

The receptor comes from a man aged 18 to 30 who had mild COVID-19 (a few samples of this study predate the infection). Cell type and time point are not known. The sequenced sample consisted of PBMCs or a T cell subset sorted from them (not recorded which). J is TRBJ1-5 and V is TRBV3-1; tentatively, D is TRBD1 (5 bases). The CDR3 spells CASSQEATAGQPQHF. The CDR3, as DNA: TGTGCCAGCAGCCAAGAGGCCACTGCAGGGCAGCCCCAGCATTTT.